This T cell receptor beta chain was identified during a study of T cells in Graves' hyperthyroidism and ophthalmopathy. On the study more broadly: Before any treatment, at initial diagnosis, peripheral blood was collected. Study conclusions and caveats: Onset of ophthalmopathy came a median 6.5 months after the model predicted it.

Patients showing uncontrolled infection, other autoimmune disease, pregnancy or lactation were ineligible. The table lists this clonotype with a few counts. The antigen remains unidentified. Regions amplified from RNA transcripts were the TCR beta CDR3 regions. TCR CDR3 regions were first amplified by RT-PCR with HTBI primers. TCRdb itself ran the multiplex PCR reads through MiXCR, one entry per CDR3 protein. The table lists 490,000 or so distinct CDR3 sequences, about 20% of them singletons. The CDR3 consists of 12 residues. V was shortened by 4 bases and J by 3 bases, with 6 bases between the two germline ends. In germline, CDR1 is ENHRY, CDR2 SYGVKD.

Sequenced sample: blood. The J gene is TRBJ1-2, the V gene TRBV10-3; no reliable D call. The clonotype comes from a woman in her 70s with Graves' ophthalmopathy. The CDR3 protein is CAISGPDYGYTF. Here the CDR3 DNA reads TGTGCCATCAGTGGGCCGGACTATGGCTACACCTTC.